This TCR beta chain emerged from a study of sequential checkpoint blockade in melanoma. Across the whole study: About 90 pretreatment tumor DNA samples were TCRβ immunosequenced.

The protocol was immunoSEQ multiplex PCR, while the TCRdb copy is restricted to in-frame clones and leaves out a portion. This sample has 15,000 to 20,000 clones, with roughly 73% found just once. V lost 6 bases, J lost 0 bases, and 12 bases lay in between. The CDR3 contains 15 residues. Germline V gene lookup returns CDR1 LNHNV and CDR2 YYDKDF (reference sequence). Regarding treatment: randomized to nivolumab then ipilimumab (arm A) or the reverse (arm B). The chain employs TRBV15 and TRBJ1-3; weak D call: TRBD1 (6 bases). This receptor was identified in a human donor with melanoma. The source material was tumor tissue (inferred from file names), sampled from a patient given nivolumab and ipilimumab in sequence. The CDR3 sequence is CATSPTGYSGNTIYF. The CDR3 region has the DNA TGTGCCACCAGTCCGACAGGCTACTCTGGAAACACCATATATTTT.